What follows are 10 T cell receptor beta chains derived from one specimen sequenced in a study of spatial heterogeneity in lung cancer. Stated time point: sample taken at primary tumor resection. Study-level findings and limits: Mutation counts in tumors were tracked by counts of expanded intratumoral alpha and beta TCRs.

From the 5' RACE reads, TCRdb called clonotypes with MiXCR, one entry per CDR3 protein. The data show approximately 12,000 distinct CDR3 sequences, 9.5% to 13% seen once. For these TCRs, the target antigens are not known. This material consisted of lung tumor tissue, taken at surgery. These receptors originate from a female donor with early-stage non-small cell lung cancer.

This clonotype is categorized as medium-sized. The CDR3 DNA sequence: TGTGCCTGCACTCGCCGAGGGGGCGGTGTCACCGGGGAGCTGTTTTTT. It encodes CACTRRGGGVTGELFF. The chain has TRBV6-6 and TRBJ2-2, with 7 bases fitting TRBD1. CDR3 length: 16 amino acids. Germline-derived CDR1 and CDR2 are MNHNY and SVGAGI (reference sequence). V shed 11 bases, J shed 4 bases, and the junction held 16 bases outside the gene matches.

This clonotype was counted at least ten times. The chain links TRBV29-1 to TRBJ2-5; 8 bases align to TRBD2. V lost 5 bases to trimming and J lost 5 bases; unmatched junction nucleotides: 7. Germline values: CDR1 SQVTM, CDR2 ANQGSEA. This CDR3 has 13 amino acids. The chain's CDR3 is CSVLAGGLETQYF. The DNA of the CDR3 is TGCAGCGTTCTAGCGGGCGGTCTGGAGACCCAGTACTTC. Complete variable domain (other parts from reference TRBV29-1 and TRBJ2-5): SAVISQKPSRDICQRGTSLTIQCQVDSQVTMMFWYRQQPGQSLTLIATANQGSEATYESGFVIDKFPISRPNLTFSTLTVSNMSPEDSSIYLCSVLAGGLETQYFGPGTRLLVL.

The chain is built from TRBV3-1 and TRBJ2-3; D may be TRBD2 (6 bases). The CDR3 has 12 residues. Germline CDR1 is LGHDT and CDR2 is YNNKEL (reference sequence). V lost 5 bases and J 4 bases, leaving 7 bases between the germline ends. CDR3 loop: CASSGTPDTQYF. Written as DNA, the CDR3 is TGTGCCAGCAGCGGGACTCCAGATACGCAGTATTTT.

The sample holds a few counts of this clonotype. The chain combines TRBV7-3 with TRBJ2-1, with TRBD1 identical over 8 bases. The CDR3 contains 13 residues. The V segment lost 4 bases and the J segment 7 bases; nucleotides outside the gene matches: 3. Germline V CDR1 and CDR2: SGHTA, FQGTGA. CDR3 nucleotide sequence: TGTGCCAGCAGCTCGACAGGGGTGAATGAGCAGTTCTTC. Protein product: CASSSTGVNEQFF.

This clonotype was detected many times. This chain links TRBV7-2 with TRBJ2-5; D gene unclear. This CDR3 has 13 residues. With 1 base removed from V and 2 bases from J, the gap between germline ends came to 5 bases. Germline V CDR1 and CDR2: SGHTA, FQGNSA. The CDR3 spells CASSLGRQETQYF. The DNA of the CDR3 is TGTGCCAGCAGCTTAGGTCGGCAAGAGACCCAGTACTTC.

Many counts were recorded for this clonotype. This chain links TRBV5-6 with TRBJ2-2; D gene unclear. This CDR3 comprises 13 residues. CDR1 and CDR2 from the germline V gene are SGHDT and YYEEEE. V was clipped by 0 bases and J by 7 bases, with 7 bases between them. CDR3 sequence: CASSLDFGGELFF. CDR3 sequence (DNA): TGTGCCAGCAGCTTGGATTTCGGCGGGGAGCTGTTTTTT.

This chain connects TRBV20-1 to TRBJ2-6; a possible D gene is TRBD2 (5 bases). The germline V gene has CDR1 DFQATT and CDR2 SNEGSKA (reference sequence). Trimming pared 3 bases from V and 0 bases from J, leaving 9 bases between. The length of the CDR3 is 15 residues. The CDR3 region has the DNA TGCAGTGCTAGGGAGCGGTCCTCTGGGGCCAACGTCCTGACTTTC. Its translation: CSARERSSGANVLTF.

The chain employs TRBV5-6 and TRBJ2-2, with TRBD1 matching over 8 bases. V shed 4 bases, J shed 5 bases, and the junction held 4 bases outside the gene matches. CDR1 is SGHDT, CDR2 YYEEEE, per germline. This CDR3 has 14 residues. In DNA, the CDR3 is TGTGCCAGCAGCGGACAGGGTGTTACCGGGGAGCTGTTTTTT. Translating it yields CASSGQGVTGELFF.

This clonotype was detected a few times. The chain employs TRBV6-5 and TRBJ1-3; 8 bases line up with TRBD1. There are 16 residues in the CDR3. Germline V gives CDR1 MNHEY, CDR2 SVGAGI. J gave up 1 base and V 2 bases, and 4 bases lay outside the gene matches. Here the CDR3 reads CASSYLTGASGNTIYF. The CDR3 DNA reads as TGTGCCAGCAGTTACCTGACAGGGGCTTCTGGAAACACCATATATTTT.

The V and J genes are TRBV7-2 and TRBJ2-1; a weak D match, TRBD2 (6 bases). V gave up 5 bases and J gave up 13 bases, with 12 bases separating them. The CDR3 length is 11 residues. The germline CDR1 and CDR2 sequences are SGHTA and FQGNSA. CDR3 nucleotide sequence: TGTGCCAGCAGCCCTGGGAGGCTCCAGTTCTTC. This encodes CASSPGRLQFF.